This T cell receptor beta chain was recorded in a study of cytomegalovirus exposure and HLA in healthy donors. Study-wide context: An earlier analysis found some 100 million unique TCR beta sequences from about 190 million T cells.

Whole-study findings and limits: Cytomegalovirus-associated TCR beta chains were listed, numbering 150 to 200.

In the case of this clone: Its antigen is currently unknown.

Germline trimming cut 8 bases from V and 0 bases from J; bases unmatched to any gene: 9. This CDR3 is 16 amino acids long. Germline CDR1 and CDR2: SNHLY and FYNNEI. Primers for the PCR totalled 60 Vbeta and 13 Jbeta. TCRdb's copy holds only in-frame clones and misses some; the assay was immunoSEQ multiplex PCR. The sample shows 110,000 or so clones, 70% to 85% of them seen only once. The sequencing sample was made of PBMCs. The TCR was taken from a woman in her forties or fifties in good health and CMV-seropositive. V and J are TRBV2 and TRBJ1-2, with 10 bases identical to TRBD1. The CDR3 region is CASDPGQGETNYGYTF. In DNA, the CDR3 is TGTGCCAGCGACCCCGGACAGGGGGAGACTAACTATGGCTACACCTTC. The variable domain in full, completed from reference TRBV2 and TRBJ1-2, reads EPEVTQTPSHQVTQMGQEVILRCVPISNHLYFYWYRQILGQKVEFLVSFYNNEISEKSEIFDDQFSVERPDGSNFTLKIRSTKLEDSAMYFCASDPGQGETNYGYTFGSGTRLTVV.